What follows are 11 T cell receptor beta chains derived from one specimen sequenced in a study of cytomegalovirus exposure and HLA in healthy donors. PCR employed 60 Vbeta and 13 Jbeta primers. Generated by immunoSEQ multiplex PCR, the TCRdb table keeps only in-frame clones and is missing some. The top ten hold 4% to 6.5% of the sample, which has about 150,000 clones, about 87% seen once. Material for sequencing was PBMCs. These TCRs come from a woman aged 25 to 39 in good health and CMV-seronegative.

The V and J genes are TRBV5-1 and TRBJ1-1, with a tentative D call TRBD1 (5 bases). From germline, CDR1 is SGHRS and CDR2 YFSETQ. The ends were cut back, 0 bases at V and 0 bases at J, with 18 bases in the middle. The CDR3 extends over 18 amino acids. The CDR3 DNA is TGCGCCAGCAGCTTGGGGGGGGACGGGAGTATTTTGAACACTGAAGCTTTCTTT. It yields the protein CASSLGGDGSILNTEAFF.

A few counts support this clone. This chain connects TRBV2 to TRBJ2-7, with TRBD1 identical over 9 bases. This CDR3 spans 15 amino acids. CDR1 and CDR2 (germline): SNHLY, FYNNEI. The ends lost 3 bases at V and 4 bases at J; junction bases unmatched: 7. DNA for the CDR3: TGTGCCAGCAGTGACCGGGACAGGGTCACTTACGAGCAGTACTTC. Its translation is CASSDRDRVTYEQYF.

The V gene is TRBV10-3, the J gene TRBJ2-7, with 12 bases fitting TRBD1. CDR3 size: 15 residues. Unmatched junction bases numbered 8, after V lost 6 bases and J lost 5 bases. The germline CDR1 and CDR2 sequences are ENHRY and SYGVKD. The chain's CDR3 is CAIRTGTGGVDEQYF. The CDR3, as DNA: TGTGCCATCAGAACCGGGACAGGGGGCGTCGACGAGCAGTACTTC.

This chain joins TRBV5-4 and TRBJ2-7; TRBD1 matches at 9 bases. CDR3 length: 14 residues. Germline CDR1 is SGHNT and CDR2 is YYREEE (reference sequence). Trimming at V came to 2 bases and at J to 4 bases, leaving 4 bases not matched to a gene. The CDR3 coding sequence is TGTGCCAGCAGCTTACAGGGGGCGGCTTACGAGCAGTACTTC. It codes for CASSLQGAAYEQYF. The entire variable domain, with the rest obtained from reference TRBV5-4 and TRBJ2-7, is as follows: ETGVTQSPTHLIKTRGQQVTLRCSSQSGHNTVSWYQQALGQGPQFIFQYYREEENGRGNFPPRFSGLQFPNYSSELNVNALELDDSALYLCASSLQGAAYEQYFGPGTRLTVT.

This sequence joins TRBV5-4 and TRBJ2-3; 8 positions agree with TRBD2. With 4 bases clipped from V and 6 bases from J, the junction kept 16 bases outside the gene matches. The CDR3 is 17 amino acids. CDR1 is SGHNT, CDR2 YYREEE, per germline (reference sequence). DNA of the CDR3: TGTGCCAGCAGCCCCTCCTTTCCGGGACTAGAGGCGGATACGCAGTATTTT. This gives the protein CASSPSFPGLEADTQYF.

J is TRBJ2-3 and V is TRBV18, with D possibly TRBD2 on 5 matching bases. The CDR3 consists of 16 residues. V dropped 0 bases and J dropped 3 bases, with 13 bases sitting between them. Per the germline V gene, CDR1 is KGHSH and CDR2 is LQKENI. CDR3 protein: CASSPPGGRWTDTQYF. CDR3 DNA sequence: TGTGCCAGCTCACCACCTGGCGGGCGGTGGACAGATACGCAGTATTTT.

V is TRBV19 and J is TRBJ2-1, with D possibly matching TRBD2 (6 bases). Trimming removed 3 bases at V and 0 bases at J, with 15 bases between. The CDR3 totals 17 residues. CDR1 and CDR2 (germline): LNHDA, SQIVND (reference sequence). CDR3: CASSIILARSSYNEQFF. CDR3 bases: TGTGCCAGTAGTATCATCCTAGCGCGTAGCTCCTACAATGAGCAGTTCTTC.

The chain uses TRBV7-9 and TRBJ2-3; D is uncertain. The CDR3 runs to 12 residues. Germline CDR1 reads SEHNR; CDR2 reads FQNEAQ (reference sequence). Between the trimmed V and J ends, which lost 2 bases and 4 bases, there was a span of 4 bases. CDR3 nucleotide sequence: TGTGCCAGCAGCTTAATCGCAGATACGCAGTATTTT. This codes for CASSLIADTQYF.

The V call is TRBV11-2, the J call TRBJ2-7, with D perhaps TRBD1 (5 bases). V shed 1 base and J shed 4 bases, with 11 bases lying between them. Germline CDR1 and CDR2: SGHAT and FQNNGV. CDR3 length: 14 residues. CDR3 nucleotides: TGTGCCAGCAGCTTAGGCGGCAGGGCTTACGAGCAGTACTTC. Translation gives CASSLGGRAYEQYF.

This chain uses TRBV7-2 with TRBJ2-1; 13 bases align to TRBD2. Losses at the gene ends were 4 bases for V and 8 bases for J; bases not matched to a gene: 11. The CDR3 extends over 17 amino acids. The germline V gene has CDR1 SGHTA and CDR2 FQGNSA. The CDR3: CASSWTSGSRYLDEQFF. The CDR3 DNA is TGTGCCAGCAGCTGGACTAGCGGGAGTAGGTATCTCGATGAGCAGTTCTTC.

A single count supports this clone. The chain is built from TRBV25-1 and TRBJ2-5; the match to TRBD1 covers 12 bases. From germline, CDR1 is MGHDK and CDR2 SYGVNS. This CDR3 region has 16 residues. V gave up 5 bases and J gave up 5 bases; unmatched junction bases: 9. The DNA of the CDR3 is TGTGCCAGCAGTCCCTCCGGGACAGGGGGCGCGGAGACCCAGTACTTC. Protein: CASSPSGTGGAETQYF. Supplemented by reference TRBV25-1 and TRBJ2-5, the full variable domain reads EADIYQTPRYLVIGTGKKITLECSQTMGHDKMYWYQQDPGMELHLIHYSYGVNSTEKGDLSSESTVSRIRTEHFPLTLESARPSHTSQYLCASSPSGTGGAETQYFGPGTRLLVL.